This T cell receptor (beta chain) was recovered during a study of response to subunit inactivated influenza vaccine listed by TCRdb under 2018. Broadly, across the study: Deep quantitative profiling of the T cell receptor repertoire was used in the study to follow responses to a trivalent subunit inactivated influenza vaccine. The investigation overall reported the following: According to the authors, only a limited number of new T cells may be recruited by each seasonal influenza vaccination.

Libraries came from RT-PCR. Sequencing used an Illumina HiSeq 2500. TCRdb itself trimmed the public reads at Q25 with fastp, ran MiXCR and retained productive beta chains. Rows are combined by CDR3 protein, so each entry shows the most common genes and DNA. This sample holds over 450,000 distinct CDR3 sequences; 10% to 15% were observed only once. The top ten clonotypes cover over 10% of the sample. From the cysteine through the phenylalanine, the CDR3 covers 16 amino acids. The DNA shown is the 48-base CDR3, in frame from base 1. Reading the germline V gene gives CDR1 SGHTA and CDR2 FQGNSA. V is pared back by 1 base and J by 3 bases, with 14 bases lying between the germline termini. Notes on this clonotype: Its target antigen remains unknown. The record has no base qualities; no much larger clone is one base away.

The time point label of this sample denotes: 45 to 55 days after influenza vaccine administration. The rearranged chain carries TRBV7-2 and TRBJ2-3, with the D assignment possibly TRBD1 or TRBD2, given 5 matching bases for each. Sequenced material: PBMCs from blood, taken 35 to 45 days after vaccination. The source is a man between 50 and 59 years old who received an inactivated influenza vaccine. Donor details come from another sample of the same person, matched by shared clones. The CDR3 corresponds to CASSLDWVGETDTQYF. The DNA sequence is given as TGTGCCAGCAGCTTAGATTGGGTAGGGGAGACAGATACGCAGTATTTT.